This is a list of T cell receptor beta chains from one sample in a study of cytomegalovirus exposure and HLA in healthy donors. The data were produced by immunoSEQ multiplex PCR, yet TCRdb's version contains in-frame clones alone and is incomplete. The repertoire holds more than 200,000 clones, with around 70% as singletons. The sequenced sample consisted of PBMCs. Receptors were obtained from a man aged 40-49 years in good health and CMV-seropositive. CDR3s include the opening cysteine and the closing phenylalanine or tryptophan. A D gene is named only where the DNA matches it firmly. A row's size may be missing; if present it is once, few, many or a size class.

v_call	cdr3_length	j_call	clone_size	d_call	cdr3_aa	cdr3_nt
TRBV5-1	15	TRBJ2-2	NA	NA	CASSLPQRNTGELFF	TGCGCCAGCAGCTTGCCCCAGCGAAACACCGGGGAGCTGTTTTTT
TRBV28	15	TRBJ2-7	once	NA	CASSFEIGGVYEQYF	TGTGCCAGCAGTTTCGAAATAGGGGGGGTCTACGAGCAGTACTTC
TRBV12-5	18	TRBJ1-1	NA	NA	CASGLVQGAAPWNTEAFF	TGTGCTAGTGGTTTGGTACAGGGCGCCGCTCCTTGGAACACTGAAGCTTTCTTT
TRBV29-1	13	TRBJ1-1	few	TRBD1	CSARQGGNTEAFF	TGCAGCGCGCGACAGGGCGGGAACACTGAAGCTTTCTTT
TRBV4-1	16	TRBJ2-5	NA	TRBD1	CASSQAGQGLEETQYF	TGCGCCAGCAGCCAAGCGGGACAGGGGCTCGAAGAGACCCAGTACTTC
TRBV7-9	12	TRBJ2-7	NA	TRBD1	CASSGDRGEQYF	TGTGCCAGCAGCGGGGACAGGGGCGAGCAGTACTTC
TRBV5-1	15	TRBJ2-5	NA	TRBD2	CASSPTSGGRETQYF	TGCGCCAGCAGCCCAACTAGCGGGGGGCGAGAGACCCAGTACTTC
TRBV7-2	13	TRBJ1-1	NA	NA	CASSFLTGVEAFF	TGTGCCAGCAGCTTTCTTACAGGAGTTGAAGCTTTCTTT
TRBV27	13	TRBJ1-2	NA	NA	CASSPGYSYGYTF	TGTGCCAGCAGTCCAGGGTACAGCTATGGCTACACCTTC
TRBV5-6	16	TRBJ2-1	once	TRBD2	CASSFGGGPWGNEQFF	TGTGCCAGCAGCTTCGGCGGGGGGCCTTGGGGCAATGAGCAGTTCTTC
TRBV4-1	16	TRBJ2-5	NA	TRBD1	CASSQDIRDRQETQYF	TGCGCCAGCAGCCAAGATATAAGGGACAGGCAAGAGACCCAGTACTTC
TRBV5-1	14	TRBJ2-5	NA	NA	CASSSYFSQETQYF	TGCGCCAGCAGCTCGTACTTCTCCCAAGAGACCCAGTACTTC
TRBV11-2	13	TRBJ2-7	NA	NA	CASSRTGTYEQYF	TGTGCCAGCAGCCGAACAGGGACCTACGAGCAGTACTTC
TRBV5-1	14	TRBJ2-5	NA	TRBD1	CASSDRDNQETQYF	TGCGCCAGCAGCGACAGGGATAACCAAGAGACCCAGTACTTC
TRBV28	16	TRBJ2-5	once	NA	CASSLTPTVGGETQYF	TGTGCCAGCAGTTTGACCCCTACGGTAGGAGGGGAGACCCAGTACTTC
TRBV19	14	TRBJ2-7	few	TRBD1	CASSPNRGLSEQYF	TGTGCCAGTAGTCCTAACAGGGGGCTGAGCGAGCAGTACTTC
TRBV27	16	TRBJ2-1	NA	TRBD1	CASGPLQGDPYNEQFF	TGTGCCAGCGGACCGCTACAGGGGGACCCCTACAATGAGCAGTTCTTC
TRBV5-1	16	TRBJ2-7	NA	NA	CASSLAAGTAPYEQYF	TGCGCCAGCAGCTTGGCTGCGGGGACAGCCCCCTACGAGCAGTACTTC
TRBV19	15	TRBJ2-1	NA	TRBD2	CASSISSGGHNEQFF	TGTGCCAGTAGTATTTCTAGCGGGGGGCACAATGAGCAGTTCTTC
TRBV28	12	TRBJ1-2	NA	NA	CASSLVGSGYTF	TGTGCCAGCAGTTTAGTGGGCAGCGGCTACACCTTC
TRBV5-1	16	TRBJ1-5	NA	TRBD1	CASSLTGDRSNQPQHF	TGCGCCAGCAGCTTAACAGGGGATAGGAGCAATCAGCCCCAGCATTTT
TRBV2	13	TRBJ2-1	NA	NA	CASGPGQYNQQFF	TGTGCCAGCGGCCCAGGACAGTACAATCAGCAGTTCTTC
TRBV6-4	13	TRBJ1-1	few	NA	CASSEEAGRRAFF	TGTGCCAGCAGTGAGGAGGCCGGCCGGAGGGCTTTCTTT
TRBV7-2	14	TRBJ2-4	NA	TRBD2	CASSYPGGGDIQYF	TGTGCCAGCAGCTATCCGGGGGGGGGAGACATTCAGTACTTC
TRBV7-8	13	TRBJ2-7	few	NA	CASSLYRNYEQYF	TGTGCCAGCAGCCTTTACAGGAATTACGAGCAGTACTTC
TRBV7-9	16	TRBJ2-7	NA	TRBD2	CASSGPASGGPVEQYF	TGTGCCAGCAGTGGCCCCGCTAGCGGGGGGCCCGTCGAGCAGTACTTC
TRBV21-1	13	TRBJ2-7	few	NA	CASSTRQSYEQYF	TGTGCCAGCAGCACCAGACAGTCCTACGAGCAGTACTTC
TRBV5-1	15	TRBJ2-3	NA	NA	CASSSGVSSTDTQYF	TGCGCCAGCAGTTCGGGGGTATCTAGCACAGATACGCAGTATTTT
TRBV7-9	17	TRBJ2-3	NA	TRBD1	CASSSGTANPPTDTQYF	TGTGCCAGCAGCTCCGGGACAGCGAACCCCCCCACAGATACGCAGTATTTT
TRBV14	18	TRBJ2-3	few	TRBD2	CASSQRGLAGASTDTQYF	TGTGCCAGCAGCCAGAGAGGACTAGCGGGGGCCAGCACAGATACGCAGTATTTT
TRBV7-6	13	TRBJ2-7	NA	NA	CASSDRYSYEQYF	TGTGCCAGCAGCGACAGGTACTCCTACGAGCAGTACTTC
TRBV10-3	14	TRBJ1-4	few	NA	CATGGEGSREKLFF	TGTGCCACCGGAGGGGAGGGGAGTCGAGAAAAACTGTTTTTT
TRBV11-3	13	TRBJ2-7	NA	NA	CASSLTQGRQQYF	TGTGCCAGCAGCTTGACGCAGGGGCGGCAGCAGTACTTC
TRBV2	13	TRBJ2-7	NA	TRBD1	CATNRQGTNEQYF	TGTGCCACCAACCGACAGGGCACGAACGAGCAGTACTTC
TRBV5-1	15	TRBJ2-5	NA	TRBD1	CASSQGQGVQETQYF	TGCGCCAGCAGCCAAGGACAGGGTGTCCAAGAGACCCAGTACTTC
TRBV6-5	13	TRBJ1-2	NA	TRBD1	CASSLDRGFGYTF	TGTGCCAGCAGTCTCGACAGGGGGTTTGGCTACACCTTC
TRBV2	15	TRBJ1-1	NA	NA	CASSERLAGSAEAFF	TGTGCCAGCAGTGAGCGTCTCGCAGGGTCGGCTGAAGCTTTCTTT
TRBV11-2	16	TRBJ1-4	NA	NA	CASSPGTTSTNEKLFF	TGTGCCAGCAGCCCCGGGACAACCTCAACTAATGAAAAACTGTTTTTT
TRBV7-6	17	TRBJ2-3	NA	NA	CASSFNKGAGRTDTQYF	TGTGCCAGCAGCTTTAATAAGGGGGCAGGGAGGACAGATACGCAGTATTTT
TRBV2	13	TRBJ2-7	NA	NA	CASRGQGLGEQYF	TGTGCCAGCAGGGGCCAGGGCTTAGGGGAGCAGTACTTC
TRBV5-5	14	TRBJ1-2	NA	NA	CASSFEEANYGYTF	TGTGCCAGCAGCTTCGAGGAAGCTAACTATGGCTACACCTTC
TRBV9	15	TRBJ2-3	NA	TRBD2	CASSVSSGGGDTQYF	TGTGCCAGCAGCGTTAGTAGCGGGGGGGGAGATACGCAGTATTTT
TRBV7-8	16	TRBJ2-3	few	NA	CASSRRPSRGTDTQYF	TGTGCCAGCAGCCGCCGCCCCTCGAGGGGCACAGATACGCAGTATTTT
TRBV2	13	TRBJ1-2	once	TRBD1	CASTLADRVGGYF	TGTGCCAGCACCCTCGCCGACAGGGTAGGGGGATACTTC